These 20 T cell receptor beta chains came from one sample sequenced in a study of blood T cell repertoires in COVID-19. The assay was immunoSEQ multiplex PCR, and TCRdb's table has in-frame clones only and misses some. The repertoire has around 170,000 clones, under 90% of them found once; the top ten carry less than 15%. The specimen was PBMCs or T cells enriched from blood (not recorded which). The source is a middle-aged man who had recovered from COVID-19.

J is TRBJ1-6 and V is TRBV21-1; the table's D call TRBD1 went unverified against the DNA. TRBV21-1 is labeled a pseudogene. CDR3 length: 17 amino acids. Here the CDR3 reads CASSKKGKDRGHSPLHF. For the CDR3, the DNA is TGTGCCAGCAGCAAGAAAGGGAAAGACAGGGGTCATTCACCCCTCCACTTT.

This clone was seen once. The chain joins TRBV6-5 to TRBJ1-3; 8 bases map to TRBD1. The germline V gene encodes CDR1 MNHEY and CDR2 SVGAGI. With 0 bases clipped from V and 8 bases from J, the junction kept 9 bases outside the gene matches. The CDR3 has 16 residues. CDR3 loop: CASSYSGRTGSDTIYF. The DNA for the CDR3 is TGTGCCAGCAGTTACTCTGGTCGGACAGGGTCTGACACCATATATTTT.

The chain is built from TRBV19 and TRBJ2-7, with TRBD1 matching 10 bases. This CDR3 is built from 15 residues. The germline V gene encodes CDR1 LNHDA and CDR2 SQIVND (reference sequence). With V trimmed by 0 bases and J by 3 bases, 2 bases remained unmatched. The CDR3 sequence is CASSIDRDRGYEQYF. The CDR3 DNA follows: TGTGCCAGTAGTATAGATCGGGACAGGGGCTACGAGCAGTACTTC.

J is TRBJ2-4 and V is TRBV18; 9 bases match TRBD1. V dropped 5 bases and J dropped 15; count of bases not matched to a gene: 11. Germline V gene lookup returns CDR1 KGHSH and CDR2 LQKENI. This CDR3 comprises 13 residues. CDR3 bases: TGTGCCAGCTCAGCTGGCGACAGGGGGGTTTCGTACTTC. This sequence encodes CASSAGDRGVSYF.

The rearrangement links TRBV30 to TRBJ2-5; possibly TRBD1 for D (5 bases). This CDR3 is built from 13 residues. Between the trimmed V and J ends, which lost 2 bases and 7 bases, there was a span of 14 bases. Germline V gene data show CDR1 as GTSNPN and CDR2 as SVGIG (reference sequence). The chain's CDR3 is CAWSPRVRGTQYF. DNA of the CDR3: TGTGCCTGGAGTCCCAGGGTAAGAGGGACCCAGTACTTC.

The chain links TRBV30 to TRBJ2-1, with 8 bases identical to TRBD2. Germline assignment: CDR1 GTSNPN and CDR2 SVGIG (reference sequence). With V trimmed by 2 bases and J by 9 bases, 6 bases remained unmatched. The CDR3 extends over 13 amino acids. In DNA, the CDR3 is TGTGCCTGGAGTCTAAGACTAGCGTTTGAGCAGTTCTTC. Its protein is CAWSLRLAFEQFF. The variable domain in full, completed from reference TRBV30 and TRBJ2-1, reads SQTIHQWPATLVQPVGSPLSLECTVEGTSNPNLYWYRQAAGRGLQLLFYSVGIGQISSEVPQNLSASRPQDRQFILSSKKLLLSDSGFYLCAWSLRLAFEQFFGPGTRLTVL.

This chain uses TRBV3-1 (or the pseudogene TRBV3-2) with TRBJ1-1, with D tentatively TRBD1 (5 bases). Germline-derived CDR1 and CDR2 are LGHDT and YNNKEL (reference sequence). This CDR3 is built from 11 residues. Trimming pared 4 bases from V and 7 bases from J, leaving 7 bases between. This chain's CDR3 is CASSRQGEAFF. In DNA, the CDR3 is TGTGCCAGCAGCCGTCAGGGTGAAGCTTTCTTT.

The V and J genes are TRBV27 and TRBJ2-4; a possible D gene is TRBD1 (6 bases). The germline V gene has CDR1 MNHEY and CDR2 SMNVEV (reference sequence). V was clipped by 0 bases and J by 1 base, with 10 bases between them. The CDR3 runs 16 residues. The CDR3 bases are TGTGCCAGCAGTTTATCCAGGGGAGCGGCCAAAAACATTCAGTACTTC. Encoded protein: CASSLSRGAAKNIQYF.

The chain uses TRBV7-2 and TRBJ2-5, with TRBD1 as a possible D gene (5 bases). V lost 4 bases, J lost 5 bases, and 8 bases lay in between. In germline, CDR1 is SGHTA, CDR2 FQGNSA. The CDR3 runs 12 residues. The CDR3 protein is CASSSYRETQYF. The CDR3 bases are TGTGCCAGCAGCTCATACAGGGAGACCCAGTACTTC.

V usage is TRBV7-3 and J usage is TRBJ2-1, with 16 bases that match TRBD2. This CDR3 spans 19 amino acids. Germline V gene lookup returns CDR1 SGHTA and CDR2 FQGTGA. The J segment lost 0 bases and the V segment lost 8 bases, leaving 10 bases of the junction unmatched. Here the CDR3 DNA reads TGTGCCAGCTCTACCCCGGGACTAGCGGGGGGGAGCTCCTACAATGAGCAGTTCTTC. Its translation: CASSTPGLAGGSSYNEQFF.

The sample holds a few counts of this clone. The J gene is TRBJ1-2, the V gene TRBV28, with a weak D call TRBD1 (6 bases). The CDR3 is 13 amino acids. Trimming shortened V by 7 bases and J by 8 bases, and 17 bases separated the two germline ends. Germline V gene sequence: CDR1 MDHEN, CDR2 SYDVKM. Here the CDR3 reads CASTIGTGLGYTF. In DNA, the CDR3 is TGTGCCAGCACCATAGGTACAGGGTTGGGCTACACCTTC.

This clone has just one count. The DNA of the CDR3 is TGTGCCAGCAGTCCAGGGGCGGCGGCTAATGAAAAACTGTTTTTT. This codes for CASSPGAAANEKLFF. The chain is built from TRBV7-2 and TRBJ1-4; D may be TRBD1 (6 bases). The V and J ends lost 6 bases and 3 bases respectively, with 14 bases between them. Germline V gene lookup returns CDR1 SGHTA and CDR2 FQGNSA. This CDR3 has 15 residues.

The chain carries TRBV5-1 and TRBJ1-6, with 9 nucleotides matching TRBD1. With 5 bases clipped from V and 5 bases from J, the junction kept 5 bases outside the gene matches. The germline gives CDR1 SGHRS, CDR2 YFSETQ. The CDR3 length is 15 residues. The DNA for the CDR3 is TGCGCCAGCAGTGGAGGACAGGGGAATAATTCACCCCTCCACTTT. It encodes CASSGGQGNNSPLHF. The variable domain in full, with the rest retrieved from reference TRBV5-1 and TRBJ1-6, is KAGVTQTPRYLIKTRGQQVTLSCSPISGHRSVSWYQQTPGQGLQFLFEYFSETQRNKGNFPGRFSGRQFSNSRSEMNVSTLELGDSALYLCASSGGQGNNSPLHFGNGTRLTVT.

The chain has TRBV15 and TRBJ1-5; D perhaps matches TRBD1 (6 bases). This CDR3 spans 15 amino acids. V was pared by 7 bases and J by 5 bases, with 18 bases between. The germline V gene encodes CDR1 LNHNV and CDR2 YYDKDF (reference sequence). The CDR3 sequence: CATTPEGGKHQPQHF. The CDR3 DNA reads as TGTGCCACCACCCCAGAGGGGGGGAAACATCAGCCCCAGCATTTT.

The chain employs TRBV7-3 and TRBJ2-7; D is possibly TRBD1 (5 bases). V dropped 0 bases and J dropped 6 bases, with 9 bases sitting between them. Germline V gene data show CDR1 as SGHTA and CDR2 as FQGTGA. The CDR3 totals 13 residues. CDR3 sequence reads: CASSLTVQGEQYF. CDR3 nucleotide sequence: TGTGCCAGCAGCTTAACGGTGCAGGGCGAGCAGTACTTC.

This rearrangement joins TRBV4-1 to TRBJ2-7, with TRBD2 matching 10 bases. The CDR3 contains 14 residues. Germline-derived CDR1 and CDR2 are MGHRA and YSYEKL. V lost 3 bases to trimming and J lost 13 bases; unmatched junction nucleotides: 12. This CDR3 is CASSQPLERGGQYF. CDR3 nucleotides: TGCGCCAGCAGCCAGCCACTCGAGCGGGGGGGCCAATACTTC.

The chain combines TRBV21-1 with TRBJ2-4; the table's TRBD1 call for D was not verified on the DNA. TRBV21-1 is recorded as a pseudogene. The CDR3 has 20 residues. The CDR3 DNA reads as TGTGCCAGCAGCAAAGCATCAAGGACAGGAGGGTTTGTTACCAAAAACATTCAGTACTTC. Translated, it gives CASSKASRTGGFVTKNIQYF.

The chain combines TRBV27 with TRBJ1-2; D possibly corresponds to TRBD1 (5 bases). This CDR3 contains 13 residues. Germline V lookup: CDR1 MNHEY, CDR2 SMNVEV (reference sequence). With 8 bases removed from V and 4 bases from J, the gap between germline ends came to 14 bases. In nucleotides, the CDR3 is TGTGCCAGCGGGAGGACGGGGGGCTATGGCTACACCTTC. Its translation: CASGRTGGYGYTF.

V usage is TRBV29-1 and J usage is TRBJ1-4; tentative D call: TRBD1 (5 bases). The germline V gene encodes CDR1 SQVTM and CDR2 ANQGSEA. The CDR3 totals 16 residues. V shed 4 bases and J shed 0 bases, with 15 bases lying between them. The CDR3 sequence is CSVVVGAVATNEKLFF. CDR3 bases: TGCAGCGTTGTGGTTGGGGCGGTTGCAACTAATGAAAAACTGTTTTTT.

The chain joins TRBV12-1 to TRBJ1-5; TRBD1 is taken as the D call from the table, unchecked against the DNA. TRBV12-1 is classified as a pseudogene. CDR3 length: 19 amino acids. CDR3 in amino acids: CASEDPRVRGVYSNQPQHF. CDR3 nucleotides: TGTGCCAGCGAGGACCCCCGAGTCAGGGGGGTTTATAGCAATCAGCCCCAGCATTTT.